This T cell receptor (beta chain) was captured by sequencing in a study of cytomegalovirus exposure and HLA in healthy donors. Study in general: The 90 to 150 validation repertoires used the same platform as the 650 to 800 first-cohort repertoires, a later analysis reported. Whole-study findings and limits: The dataset shows that most TCR sequences were rare, while some public TCRs occurred in many donors.

TCRdb's copy holds only in-frame clones and misses some; the assay was immunoSEQ multiplex PCR. The sample lists 97,000 or so clones, roughly nine tenths seen once, with under 4.5% in the top ten. Trimming took 4 bases from V and 6 from J, leaving 13 bases between them. Germline loops: CDR1 KGHSH, CDR2 LQKENI. The CDR3 totals 14 residues. A word on this clone: Antigen specificity is unknown.

The donors were part of the validation cohort of roughly 130 subjects. That cohort was separate from the first cohort, which comprised some 670 subjects. This chain joins TRBV18 and TRBJ1-5, with D unresolved. Sequenced material: PBMCs. This TCR derives from a woman aged 25 to 39 in good health and CMV-seronegative. This CDR3 is CASSREEGSQPQHF. CDR3 coding DNA: TGTGCCAGCTCACGAGAGGAGGGTAGTCAGCCCCAGCATTTT. Drawing the rest from reference TRBV18 and TRBJ1-5, the complete variable domain is NAGVMQNPRHLVRRRGQEARLRCSPMKGHSHVYWYRQLPEEGLKFMVYLQKENIIDESGMPKERFSAEFPKEGPSILRIQQVVRGDSAAYFCASSREEGSQPQHFGDGTRLSIL.